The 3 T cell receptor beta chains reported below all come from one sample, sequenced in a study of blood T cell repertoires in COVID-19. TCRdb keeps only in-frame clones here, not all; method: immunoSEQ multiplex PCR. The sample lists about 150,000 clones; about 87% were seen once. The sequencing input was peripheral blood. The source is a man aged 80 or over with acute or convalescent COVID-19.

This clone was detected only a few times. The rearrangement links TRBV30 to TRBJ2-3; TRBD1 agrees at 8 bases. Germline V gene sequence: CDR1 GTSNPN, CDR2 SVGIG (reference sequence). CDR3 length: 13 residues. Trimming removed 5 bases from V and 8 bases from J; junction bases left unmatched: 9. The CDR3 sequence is CAWGFPGGGTQYF. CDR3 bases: TGTGCCTGGGGATTCCCAGGGGGCGGTACGCAGTATTTT.

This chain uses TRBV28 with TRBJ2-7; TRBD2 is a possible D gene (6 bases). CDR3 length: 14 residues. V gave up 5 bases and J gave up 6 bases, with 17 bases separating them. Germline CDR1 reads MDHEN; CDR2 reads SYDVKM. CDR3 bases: TGTGCCAGCAGTAAACCCGGGACTCTCGCCGAGCAGTACTTC. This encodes CASSKPGTLAEQYF.

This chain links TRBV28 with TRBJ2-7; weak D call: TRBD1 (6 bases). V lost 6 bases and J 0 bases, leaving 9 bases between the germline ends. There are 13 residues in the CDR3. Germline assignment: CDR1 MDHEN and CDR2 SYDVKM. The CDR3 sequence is CASRIQGSYEQYF. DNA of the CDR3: TGTGCCAGCAGGATACAGGGCTCCTACGAGCAGTACTTC.